The clone carrying this T cell receptor beta chain has only a few counts. What it binds is not known. The CDR3 loop spans 15 amino acids. CDR1 is SGHRS and CDR2 is YFSETQ in the germline V gene. V gave up 4 bases and J gave up 6 bases, with 19 bases separating them. The entry originates in a study of cytomegalovirus exposure and HLA in healthy donors. The overall study: Genotyping showed around 80% of fewer than 500 donors falling in the Caucasian-associated ancestry cluster.

Points from the study as a whole: Investigators reported 164 TCR beta chains as tied to cytomegalovirus.

The primer mix had 60 Vbeta and 13 Jbeta primers. Using immunoSEQ multiplex PCR, the repertoire was profiled, and TCRdb retains in-frame clones only, with some absent. The sample has about 74,000 clones, around 70% seen once. The chain combines TRBV5-1 with TRBJ1-1; maybe TRBD1 (5 bases). The sequence was collected from a woman aged 40 to 50 in good health and CMV-seropositive. Sequencing used PBMCs. The DNA for the CDR3 is TGCGCCAGCAGCCCCCGGGCAGGGCCATCCTCTGAAGCTTTCTTT. It is translated as CASSPRAGPSSEAFF.